Listed here are 29 T cell receptor beta chains from one sample, sequenced in a study of siplizumab effects on memory and regulatory T cells. Coculture of the mixed lymphocyte reaction cells took place at 37 degrees C and lasted around six days. Profiled with immunoSEQ multiplex PCR; TCRdb holds only in-frame clones, not every one. Of around 15,000 clones in the sample, approximately 46% were seen once. Their antigen targets remain unknown. The material sequenced was CFSE-low (dividing) CD4+ T cells sorted from an allogeneic mixed lymphocyte reaction. These receptors came from a human donor in good health; the cells came from an allogeneic mixed lymphocyte reaction. Some clones in this sample may be carry-over from other donors' samples.

The V call is TRBV10-3, the J call TRBJ2-1; maybe TRBD2 (6 bases). V lost 10 bases to trimming and J lost 0 bases, with 16 bases between them. The CDR3 runs to 15 residues. Per the germline V gene, CDR1 is ENHRY and CDR2 is SYGVKD. CDR3 loop: CATGLGTVSYNEQFF. The CDR3 DNA sequence: TGTGCCACCGGCCTAGGGACTGTCTCCTACAATGAGCAGTTCTTC.

This clone is medium-sized within its sample. The chain links TRBV18 to TRBJ1-5, with 7 nucleotides matching TRBD1. This CDR3 region has 18 residues. After removal of 3 bases from V and 0 bases from J, the junction contained 11 bases not matched to a gene. Germline CDR1 and CDR2: KGHSH and LQKENI. This CDR3 reads CASSPRESGTVSNQPQHF. CDR3 sequence (DNA): TGTGCCAGCTCACCCAGGGAGTCCGGGACAGTTAGCAATCAGCCCCAGCATTTT.

V and J are TRBV30 and TRBJ1-5, with D possibly matching TRBD1 (5 bases). The ends were cut back, 4 bases at V and 8 bases at J, with 21 bases in the middle. The germline V gene has CDR1 GTSNPN and CDR2 SVGIG (reference sequence). CDR3 length: 15 amino acids. CDR3 DNA: TGTGCCTGGACCGAGCCAGGGTACAGGTTTGAGCCCCAGCATTTT. Translating it yields CAWTEPGYRFEPQHF.

J is TRBJ2-5 and V is TRBV15, with 8 bases that match TRBD2. The CDR3 has 14 amino acids. Germline trimming cut 1 base from V and 5 bases from J; bases unmatched to any gene: 3. Germline V lookup: CDR1 LNHNV, CDR2 YYDKDF (reference sequence). The CDR3 DNA reads TGTGCCACCAGCAGAGCGGGAGGGCCCGAGACCCAGTACTTC. Amino acid sequence: CATSRAGGPETQYF.

About this clone: The sample holds other DNA sequences that translate to the same CDR3. This sequence joins TRBV7-9 and TRBJ1-5; D call uncertain. The length of the CDR3 is 12 residues. Trimming took off 6 bases at V and 4 bases at J, with 7 bases between the two ends. Germline-derived CDR1 and CDR2 are SEHNR and FQNEAQ (reference sequence). The CDR3 here is CASSRGNQPQHF. CDR3 sequence (DNA): TGTGCCAGCAGTCGAGGTAATCAGCCCCAGCATTTT.

In its sample, this clone was seen a few times. CDR3 DNA: TGTGCCAGCTCACCCGTAGAGGGGTCGTACGAGCAGTTCTTC. This translates into CASSPVEGSYEQFF. The chain is built from TRBV18 and TRBJ2-1, with D possibly called TRBD1 or TRBD2 (5 bases each). CDR1 and CDR2 from the germline V gene are KGHSH and LQKENI. Trimming removed 3 bases from V and 10 bases from J, with 16 bases in between. The CDR3 is 14 residues long.

This clone is categorized as medium-sized. The J gene is TRBJ2-4, the V gene TRBV13, with 11 positions matching TRBD2. V was clipped by 0 bases and J by 4 bases; unmatched bases: 5. CDR1 PRHDT and CDR2 FYEKMQ come from the germline V gene (reference sequence). This CDR3 is 17 amino acids long. The CDR3 spells CASSLGGTSGVKNIQYF. The CDR3 bases are TGTGCCAGCAGCTTAGGGGGGACTAGCGGAGTGAAAAACATTCAGTACTTC.

V is TRBV5-6 and J is TRBJ2-1; D perhaps matches TRBD1 (6 bases). V lost 4 bases to trimming and J lost 10 bases, with 12 bases between them. The CDR3 contains 12 residues. Germline V gene data show CDR1 as SGHDT and CDR2 as YYEEEE. The CDR3 nucleotides are TGTGCCAGCAGCCGGACAGAGGGAGAGCAGTTCTTC. Amino acid sequence: CASSRTEGEQFF.

J is TRBJ1-1 and V is TRBV2; D is perhaps TRBD1 (6 bases). Germline CDR1 SNHLY, CDR2 FYNNEI. Trimming left V 6 bases short and J 4 bases short, with 12 bases between. The CDR3 is 13 residues long. CDR3 DNA sequence: TGTGCCAGCAGATTCGCAGGGGCCACTGAAGCTTTCTTT. Translated: CASRFAGATEAFF.

V is TRBV19 and J is TRBJ2-2; D uncertain. The CDR3 covers 14 residues. Looked up from germline, CDR1 is LNHDA and CDR2 is SQIVND (reference sequence). Trimming removed 4 bases at V and 7 bases at J, with 13 bases between. The DNA of the CDR3 is TGTGCCAGTAGTACGACCTACTTACTCGGGGAGCTGTTTTTT. Its translation is CASSTTYLLGELFF.

The V gene is TRBV6-1, the J gene TRBJ2-1; D remains ambiguous. Trimming stripped 5 bases from V and 0 bases from J, with 11 bases between. The germline CDR1 and CDR2 sequences are MNHNS and SASEGT. The length of the CDR3 is 15 residues. The CDR3 protein is CASSLDASSYNEQFF. CDR3 nucleotides: TGTGCCAGCAGTCTGGACGCCAGCTCCTACAATGAGCAGTTCTTC.

This chain uses TRBV5-5 with TRBJ2-7; 14 bases align to TRBD2. The CDR3 is 16 amino acids. Germline V gene lookup returns CDR1 SGHKS and CDR2 YYEKEE (reference sequence). The junction had 5 bases not matched to a gene; V was cut back by 4 bases and J by 2 bases. The CDR3 sequence is CASSRGLAGETYEQYF. The CDR3 region has the DNA TGTGCCAGCAGCCGGGGACTAGCGGGAGAGACCTACGAGCAGTACTTC.

This clone was found once. The chain joins TRBV7-9 to TRBJ1-1; TRBD1 is a possible D gene (5 bases). Germline CDR1 is SEHNR and CDR2 is FQNEAQ (reference sequence). The V end was cut by 1 base, the J end by 4 bases, with 13 bases between. The CDR3 extends over 15 amino acids. As DNA, the CDR3 is TGTGCCAGCAGCTTAGTGGAGGGCGGGGGCACTGAAGCTTTCTTT. Translating it yields CASSLVEGGGTEAFF.

The chain couples TRBV6-5 to TRBJ1-5, with 7 positions matching TRBD1. V shed 6 bases and J 7 bases; nucleotides not matched to a gene: 12. Germline CDR1 is MNHEY and CDR2 is SVGAGI. This CDR3 has 15 amino acids. CDR3 sequence (DNA): TGTGCCAGCAGAGCGATAGACAGGGAGTACCAGCCCCAGCATTTT. Translating gives CASRAIDREYQPQHF.

Sample share makes this clone large. The junction shows a germline mismatch at one end, possibly a read error. The chain carries TRBV27 and TRBJ1-1; 8 bases map to TRBD1. The CDR3 runs to 14 residues. In germline, CDR1 is MNHEY, CDR2 SMNVEV (reference sequence). CDR3 sequence: CASSLSGGGSEAFF. The CDR3 region has the DNA TGTGCCAGCAGCTTATCAGGGGGCGGGTCTGAAGCTTTCTTT.

This sequence joins TRBV7-9 and TRBJ2-1, with 11 positions matching TRBD2. Germline V gene sequence: CDR1 SEHNR, CDR2 FQNEAQ (reference sequence). This CDR3 has 16 amino acids. The V gene end was trimmed by 5 bases and the J gene end by 4 bases; junction bases not matched to a gene: 7. CDR3 coding DNA: TGTGCCAGCAGCCAAGTAGCGGGAGGGGTATACAATGAGCAGTTCTTC. It yields the protein CASSQVAGGVYNEQFF.

This clone counts as medium-sized (0.01 to 0.1%). J is TRBJ1-3 and V is TRBV18; D remains unclear. Trimming took 3 bases from V and 0 from J, leaving 27 bases between them. The CDR3 runs to 21 residues. In germline, CDR1 is KGHSH, CDR2 LQKENI. CDR3 nucleotides: TGTGCCAGCTCACCCCTCGTCCCCAGATCAAGTTCTCGCGTCTCTGGAAACACCATATATTTT. This translates into CASSPLVPRSSSRVSGNTIYF. The full variable domain, completed using reference TRBV18 and TRBJ1-3, is NAGVMQNPRHLVRRRGQEARLRCSPMKGHSHVYWYRQLPEEGLKFMVYLQKENIIDESGMPKERFSAEFPKEGPSILRIQQVVRGDSAAYFCASSPLVPRSSSRVSGNTIYFGEGSWLTVV.

The chain has TRBV18 and TRBJ1-5; a weak D match, TRBD1 (6 bases). This CDR3 spans 14 amino acids. Germline lookup yields CDR1 KGHSH and CDR2 LQKENI. V lost 3 bases, J lost 7 bases, and 13 bases lay in between. CDR3 residues: CASSPSGDGQPQHF. CDR3 nucleotides: TGTGCCAGCTCACCGTCAGGGGACGGACAGCCCCAGCATTTT.

This clone has ten or more counts. The chain joins TRBV6-6 to TRBJ1-5; D is ambiguous. CDR1 is MNHNY, CDR2 SVGAGI, per germline (reference sequence). This CDR3 is built from 12 residues. The V end lost 6 bases, the J end lost 4 bases, and 7 bases lay between the germline ends. CDR3 sequence: CASREPNQPQHF. As DNA, the CDR3 is TGTGCCAGCAGGGAACCAAATCAGCCCCAGCATTTT.

By proportion, this clone is medium-sized. The chain joins TRBV4-1 to TRBJ2-5; D is perhaps TRBD1 (6 bases). CDR1 and CDR2 (germline): MGHRA, YSYEKL. V lost 3 bases and J 6 bases, leaving 14 bases between the germline ends. The CDR3 runs to 14 residues. CDR3 loop: CASSQATGIKTQYF. DNA for the CDR3: TGCGCCAGCAGCCAGGCTACAGGGATTAAGACCCAGTACTTC.

This chain joins TRBV18 and TRBJ2-3; the D is unclear. The CDR3 consists of 15 residues. The ends were cut back, 1 base at V and 4 bases at J, with 12 bases in the middle. The germline V gene encodes CDR1 KGHSH and CDR2 LQKENI. The CDR3 sequence is CASSPLSPSPDTQYF. CDR3 sequence (DNA): TGTGCCAGCTCACCACTCTCTCCATCCCCAGATACGCAGTATTTT.

This chain connects TRBV18 to TRBJ1-1; perhaps TRBD1 as D (5 bases). CDR3 size: 15 residues. Germline CDR1 and CDR2: KGHSH and LQKENI. V lost 2 bases and J lost 5, with 15 bases in between. As DNA, the CDR3 is TGTGCCAGCTCACCATATGGGGGGAGAGAGACTGAAGCTTTCTTT. Its translation: CASSPYGGRETEAFF.

The chain is built from TRBV15 and TRBJ2-3, with 7 bases matching TRBD1. The CDR3 is 15 residues long. The V gene end was trimmed by 5 bases and the J gene end by 3 bases; junction bases not matched to a gene: 8. Germline V gene data show CDR1 as LNHNV and CDR2 as YYDKDF (reference sequence). The CDR3 DNA follows: TGTGCCACCAGCCCGGGACAGAGGATAACAGATACGCAGTATTTT. Amino acid sequence: CATSPGQRITDTQYF.

The CDR3 protein is CASSWEGGASEKLFF. The CDR3 DNA is TGTGCCAGCAGCTGGGAGGGGGGAGCCAGTGAAAAACTGTTTTTT. The chain has TRBV7-9 and TRBJ1-4, with TRBD1 as a possible D gene (6 bases). Germline values: CDR1 SEHNR, CDR2 FQNEAQ (reference sequence). With 4 bases removed from V and 7 bases from J, the gap between germline ends came to 16 bases. There are 15 residues in the CDR3.

The rearrangement uses TRBV2 and TRBJ2-7; TRBD1 aligns across 8 bases. This CDR3 has 15 residues. V trimming: 3 bases; J trimming: 2 bases; junction bases outside the gene matches: 6. CDR1 SNHLY and CDR2 FYNNEI come from the germline V gene. In DNA, the CDR3 is TGTGCCAGCAGTGAGCGGAGGACAGGGCCCTACGAGCAGTACTTC. Protein sequence: CASSERRTGPYEQYF.

With respect to this clone: Mismatch with germline at one junction end may stem from a read error. The chain links TRBV7-3 to TRBJ2-5; D is perhaps TRBD1 (6 bases). CDR3 length: 14 residues. CDR1 and CDR2 (germline): SGHTA, FQGTGA. The CDR3 DNA reads TGCGCCAGCAGCCAGGCTACAGGGATTAAGACCCAGTACTTC. Translating it yields CASSQATGIKTQYF.

The rearrangement joins TRBV10-3 to TRBJ1-1; 7 nucleotides align to TRBD1. Trimming cost V 4 bases and J 1 base; bases outside gene matches: 3. This CDR3 has 14 residues. The germline V gene has CDR1 ENHRY and CDR2 SYGVKD. The CDR3 coding sequence is TGTGCCATCAGTGCTGGGACAGCGAACACTGAAGCTTTCTTT. Translating gives CAISAGTANTEAFF.

V and J are TRBV27 and TRBJ2-1; TRBD2 aligns across 8 bases. V lost 2 bases to trimming and J lost 4 bases; unmatched junction nucleotides: 4. The CDR3 has 15 amino acids. CDR1 and CDR2 from the germline V gene are MNHEY and SMNVEV (reference sequence). In DNA form, the CDR3 reads TGTGCCAGCAGTTTAGCGGGAGGAGCTTACAATGAGCAGTTCTTC. This translates into CASSLAGGAYNEQFF.

This clone is classed as medium-sized. The chain employs TRBV19 and TRBJ2-5; D possibly matches TRBD1 or TRBD2 (6 bases each). V was shortened by 4 bases and J by 5 bases, with 14 bases between the two germline ends. Germline lookup yields CDR1 LNHDA and CDR2 SQIVND (reference sequence). The CDR3 runs to 14 residues. The CDR3 bases are TGTGCCAGTAGTACCCCGGGGGCCGGGGAGACCCAGTACTTC. This codes for CASSTPGAGETQYF.